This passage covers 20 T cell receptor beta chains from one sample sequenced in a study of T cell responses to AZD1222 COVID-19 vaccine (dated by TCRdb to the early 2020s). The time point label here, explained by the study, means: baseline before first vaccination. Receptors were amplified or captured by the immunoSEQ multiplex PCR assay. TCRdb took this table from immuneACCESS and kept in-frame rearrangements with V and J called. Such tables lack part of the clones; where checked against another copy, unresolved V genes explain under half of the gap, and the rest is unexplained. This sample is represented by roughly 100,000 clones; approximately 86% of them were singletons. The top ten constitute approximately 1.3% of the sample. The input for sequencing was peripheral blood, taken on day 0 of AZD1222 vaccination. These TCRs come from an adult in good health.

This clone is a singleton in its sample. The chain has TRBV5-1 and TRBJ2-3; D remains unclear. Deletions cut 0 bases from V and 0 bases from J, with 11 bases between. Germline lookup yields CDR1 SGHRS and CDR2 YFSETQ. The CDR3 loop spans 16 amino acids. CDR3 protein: CASSLGHELSTDTQYF. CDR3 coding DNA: TGCGCCAGCAGCTTGGGACACGAACTGAGCACAGATACGCAGTATTTT.

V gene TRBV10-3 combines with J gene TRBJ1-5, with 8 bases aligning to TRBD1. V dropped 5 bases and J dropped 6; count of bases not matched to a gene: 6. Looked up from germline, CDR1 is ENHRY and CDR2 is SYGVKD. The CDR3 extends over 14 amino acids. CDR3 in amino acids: CAISIQGAGQPQHF. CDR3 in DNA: TGTGCCATCAGTATCCAGGGGGCCGGTCAGCCCCAGCATTTT.

The CDR3 nucleotides read TGTGCCAGCAGTGGTGGACTAGCGAGCACTCGACCCGAGCAGTTCTTC. Its translation is CASSGGLASTRPEQFF. This chain joins TRBV28 and TRBJ2-1, with 9 bases lining up with TRBD2. CDR3 length: 16 residues. With 5 bases clipped from V and 10 bases from J, the junction kept 15 bases outside the gene matches. Germline loops: CDR1 MDHEN, CDR2 SYDVKM.

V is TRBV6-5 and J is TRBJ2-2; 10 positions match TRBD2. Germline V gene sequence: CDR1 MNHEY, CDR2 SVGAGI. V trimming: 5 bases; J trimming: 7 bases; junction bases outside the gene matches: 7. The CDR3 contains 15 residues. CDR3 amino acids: CASSPSGGVGGELFF. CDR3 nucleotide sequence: TGTGCCAGCAGTCCTAGCGGGGGAGTTGGCGGGGAGCTGTTTTTT.

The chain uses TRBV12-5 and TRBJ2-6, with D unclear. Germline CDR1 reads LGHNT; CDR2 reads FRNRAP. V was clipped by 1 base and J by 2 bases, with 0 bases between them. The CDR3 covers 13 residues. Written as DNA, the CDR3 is TGTGCTAGTGGTTTGGCTGGGGCCAACGTCCTGACTTTC. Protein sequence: CASGLAGANVLTF.

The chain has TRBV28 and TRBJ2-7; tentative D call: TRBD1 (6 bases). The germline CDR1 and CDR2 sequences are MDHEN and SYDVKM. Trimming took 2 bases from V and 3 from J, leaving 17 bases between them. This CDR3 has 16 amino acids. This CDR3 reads CASSLIFGTGHYEQYF. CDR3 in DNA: TGTGCCAGCAGTTTAATATTTGGAACAGGGCACTACGAGCAGTACTTC.

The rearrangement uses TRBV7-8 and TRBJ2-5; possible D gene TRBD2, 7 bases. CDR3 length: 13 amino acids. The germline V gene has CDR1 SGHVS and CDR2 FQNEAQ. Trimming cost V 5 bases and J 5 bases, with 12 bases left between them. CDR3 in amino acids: CASSPGGQETQYF. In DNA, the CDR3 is TGTGCCAGCAGCCCCGGGGGGCAGGAGACCCAGTACTTC.

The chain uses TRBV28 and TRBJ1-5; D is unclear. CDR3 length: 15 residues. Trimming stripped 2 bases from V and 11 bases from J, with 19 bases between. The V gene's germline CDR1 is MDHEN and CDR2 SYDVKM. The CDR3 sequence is CASSLVSGGRRAQHF. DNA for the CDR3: TGTGCCAGCAGTTTAGTTTCGGGCGGAAGGAGGGCCCAGCATTTT.

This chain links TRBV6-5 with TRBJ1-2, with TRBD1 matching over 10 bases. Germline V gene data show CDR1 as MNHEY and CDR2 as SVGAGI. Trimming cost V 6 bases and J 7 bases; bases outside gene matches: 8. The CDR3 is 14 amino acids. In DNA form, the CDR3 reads TGTGCCAGCAGCAGACAGGGGGCGATCGGTGGCTACACCTTC. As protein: CASSRQGAIGGYTF.

CDR3 sequence (DNA): TGCGCCAGCAGCTCCTTAGCGGGAGGCAAGAATGAGCAGTTCTTC. It translates to CASSSLAGGKNEQFF. The chain combines TRBV5-1 with TRBJ2-1; 10 nucleotides agree with TRBD2. V shed 3 bases and J 7 bases; nucleotides not matched to a gene: 7. This CDR3 is 15 amino acids long. Germline V gene lookup returns CDR1 SGHRS and CDR2 YFSETQ.

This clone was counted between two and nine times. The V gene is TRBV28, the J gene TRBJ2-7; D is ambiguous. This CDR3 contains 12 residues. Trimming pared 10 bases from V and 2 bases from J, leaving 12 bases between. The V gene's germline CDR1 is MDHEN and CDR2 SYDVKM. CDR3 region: CAINSLTYEQYF. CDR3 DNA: TGTGCCATCAACTCTTTAACCTACGAGCAGTACTTC.

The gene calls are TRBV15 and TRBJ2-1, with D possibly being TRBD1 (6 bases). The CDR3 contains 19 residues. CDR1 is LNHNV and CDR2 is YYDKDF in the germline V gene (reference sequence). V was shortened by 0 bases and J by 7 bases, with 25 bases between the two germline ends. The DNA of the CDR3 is TGTGCCACCAGCAGAGATCGACCAAAAGACGGACAGTCGGGAAATGAGCAGTTCTTC. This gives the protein CATSRDRPKDGQSGNEQFF.

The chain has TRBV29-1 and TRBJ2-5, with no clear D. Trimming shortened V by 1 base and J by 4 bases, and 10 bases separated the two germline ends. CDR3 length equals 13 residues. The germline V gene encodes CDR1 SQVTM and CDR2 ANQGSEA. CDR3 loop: CSVEGTPGETQYF. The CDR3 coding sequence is TGCAGCGTTGAAGGGACCCCGGGAGAGACCCAGTACTTC.

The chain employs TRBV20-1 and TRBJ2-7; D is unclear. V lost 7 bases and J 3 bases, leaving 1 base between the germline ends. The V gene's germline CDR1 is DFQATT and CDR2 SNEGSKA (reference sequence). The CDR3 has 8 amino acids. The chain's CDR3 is CSGYEQYF. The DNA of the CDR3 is TGCAGTGGCTACGAGCAGTACTTC.

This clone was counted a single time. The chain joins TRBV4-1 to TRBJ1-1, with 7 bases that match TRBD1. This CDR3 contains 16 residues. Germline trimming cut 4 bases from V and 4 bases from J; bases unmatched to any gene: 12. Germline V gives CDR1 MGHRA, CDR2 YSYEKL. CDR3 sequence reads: CASSRTPQNRGTEAFF. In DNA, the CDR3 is TGCGCCAGCAGCCGAACCCCCCAAAACAGGGGCACTGAAGCTTTCTTT.

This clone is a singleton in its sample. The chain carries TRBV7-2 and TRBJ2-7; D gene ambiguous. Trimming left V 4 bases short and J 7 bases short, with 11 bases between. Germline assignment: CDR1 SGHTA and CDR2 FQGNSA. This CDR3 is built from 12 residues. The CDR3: CASSSDPPEQYF. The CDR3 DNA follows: TGTGCCAGCAGCTCGGACCCCCCTGAGCAGTACTTC.

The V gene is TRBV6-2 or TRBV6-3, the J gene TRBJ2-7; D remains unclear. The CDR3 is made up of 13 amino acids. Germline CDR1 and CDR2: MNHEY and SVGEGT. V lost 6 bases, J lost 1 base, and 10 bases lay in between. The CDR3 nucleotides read TGTGCCAGCAGCCCCGGTGGATCCTACGAGCAGTACTTC. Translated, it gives CASSPGGSYEQYF.

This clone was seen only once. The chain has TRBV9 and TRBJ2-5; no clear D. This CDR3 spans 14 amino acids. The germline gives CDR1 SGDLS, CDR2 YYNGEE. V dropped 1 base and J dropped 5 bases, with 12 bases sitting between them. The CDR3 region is CASSVRVGLETQYF. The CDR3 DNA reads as TGTGCCAGCAGCGTAAGGGTAGGGTTGGAGACCCAGTACTTC.

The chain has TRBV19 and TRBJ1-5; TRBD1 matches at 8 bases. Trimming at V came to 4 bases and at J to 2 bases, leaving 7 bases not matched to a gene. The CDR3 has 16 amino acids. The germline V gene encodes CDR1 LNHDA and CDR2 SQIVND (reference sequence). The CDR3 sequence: CASSNGQGGGNQPQHF. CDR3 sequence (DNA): TGTGCCAGTAGTAATGGACAGGGAGGGGGCAATCAGCCCCAGCATTTT.

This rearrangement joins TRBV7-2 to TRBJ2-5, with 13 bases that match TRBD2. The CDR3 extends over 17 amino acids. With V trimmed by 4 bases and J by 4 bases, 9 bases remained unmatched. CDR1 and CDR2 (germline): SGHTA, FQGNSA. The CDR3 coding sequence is TGTGCCAGCAGCTCCGGACTAGCGGGAGTGGTGGCAGAGACCCAGTACTTC. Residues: CASSSGLAGVVAETQYF.